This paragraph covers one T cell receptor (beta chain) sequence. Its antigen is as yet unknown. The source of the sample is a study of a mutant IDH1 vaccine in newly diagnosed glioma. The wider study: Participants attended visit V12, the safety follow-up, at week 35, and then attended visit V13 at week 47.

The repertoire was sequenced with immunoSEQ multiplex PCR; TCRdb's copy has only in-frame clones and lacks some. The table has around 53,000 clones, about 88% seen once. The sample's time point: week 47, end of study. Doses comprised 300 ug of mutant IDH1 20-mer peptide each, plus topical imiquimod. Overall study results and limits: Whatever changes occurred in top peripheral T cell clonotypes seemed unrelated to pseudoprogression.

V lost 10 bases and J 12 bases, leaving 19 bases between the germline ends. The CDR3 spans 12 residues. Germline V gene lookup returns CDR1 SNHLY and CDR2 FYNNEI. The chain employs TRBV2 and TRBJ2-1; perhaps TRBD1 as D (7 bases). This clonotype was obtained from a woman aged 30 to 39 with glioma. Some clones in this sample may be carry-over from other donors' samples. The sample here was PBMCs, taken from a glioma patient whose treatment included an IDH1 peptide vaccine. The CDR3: CATRQGGRAQFF. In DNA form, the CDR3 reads TGTGCCACTCGACAGGGAGGAAGGGCGCAGTTCTTC.